These 2 T cell receptor beta chains originate from one sample sequenced in a study of blood T cell repertoires in COVID-19. Using immunoSEQ multiplex PCR, the repertoire was profiled, and TCRdb retains in-frame clones only, with some absent. This table has about 110,000 clones, approximately 79% appearing once. Sequencing was performed on peripheral blood. These TCRs come from a woman older than 75 with active or convalescent COVID-19.

The gene calls are TRBV4-2 and TRBJ2-7, with 7 bases aligning to TRBD1. With 2 bases clipped from V and 5 bases from J, the junction kept 12 bases outside the gene matches. The CDR3 covers 16 residues. Looked up from germline, CDR1 is LGHNA and CDR2 is YNFKEQ. For the CDR3, the DNA is TGTGCCAGCAGCCAACACACTACACAGGGGCTAAACGAGCAGTACTTC. Protein sequence: CASSQHTTQGLNEQYF.

V usage is TRBV10-3 and J usage is TRBJ1-1, with D maybe TRBD1 (6 bases). Germline lookup yields CDR1 ENHRY and CDR2 SYGVKD. Trimming removed 8 bases at V and 1 base at J, with 14 bases between. This CDR3 contains 14 residues. CDR3: CAIGGGKSNTEAFF. Here the CDR3 DNA reads TGTGCCATCGGGGGCGGCAAATCGAACACTGAAGCTTTCTTT.